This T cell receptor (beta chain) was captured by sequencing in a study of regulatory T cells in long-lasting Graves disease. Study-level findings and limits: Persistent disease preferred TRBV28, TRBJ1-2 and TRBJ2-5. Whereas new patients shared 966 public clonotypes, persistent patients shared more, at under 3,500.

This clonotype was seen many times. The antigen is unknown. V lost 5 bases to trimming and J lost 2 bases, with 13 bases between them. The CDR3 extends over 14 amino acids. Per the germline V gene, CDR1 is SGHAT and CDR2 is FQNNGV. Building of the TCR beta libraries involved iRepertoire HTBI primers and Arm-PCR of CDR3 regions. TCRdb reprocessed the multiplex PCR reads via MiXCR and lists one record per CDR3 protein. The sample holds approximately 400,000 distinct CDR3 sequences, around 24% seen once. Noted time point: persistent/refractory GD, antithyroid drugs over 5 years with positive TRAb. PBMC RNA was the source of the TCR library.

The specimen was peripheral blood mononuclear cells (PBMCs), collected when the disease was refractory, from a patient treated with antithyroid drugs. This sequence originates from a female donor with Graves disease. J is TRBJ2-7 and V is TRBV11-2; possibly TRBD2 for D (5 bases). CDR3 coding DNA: TGTGCCAGCAGCCCCCTAGCTGGAACCTACGAGCAGTACTTC. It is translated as CASSPLAGTYEQYF.